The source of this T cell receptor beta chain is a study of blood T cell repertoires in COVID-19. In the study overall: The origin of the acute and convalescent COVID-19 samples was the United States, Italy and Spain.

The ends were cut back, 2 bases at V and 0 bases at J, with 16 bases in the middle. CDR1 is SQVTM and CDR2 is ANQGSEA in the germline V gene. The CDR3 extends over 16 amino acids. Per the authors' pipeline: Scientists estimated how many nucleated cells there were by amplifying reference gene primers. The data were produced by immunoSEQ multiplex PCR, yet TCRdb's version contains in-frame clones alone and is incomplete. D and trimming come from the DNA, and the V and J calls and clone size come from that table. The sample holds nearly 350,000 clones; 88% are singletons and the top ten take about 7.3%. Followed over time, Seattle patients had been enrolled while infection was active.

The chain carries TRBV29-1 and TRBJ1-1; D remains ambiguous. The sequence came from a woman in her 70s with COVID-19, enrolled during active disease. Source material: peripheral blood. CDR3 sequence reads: CSVEKGPGNMNTEAFF. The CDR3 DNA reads TGCAGCGTTGAAAAAGGTCCGGGTAACATGAACACTGAAGCTTTCTTT.